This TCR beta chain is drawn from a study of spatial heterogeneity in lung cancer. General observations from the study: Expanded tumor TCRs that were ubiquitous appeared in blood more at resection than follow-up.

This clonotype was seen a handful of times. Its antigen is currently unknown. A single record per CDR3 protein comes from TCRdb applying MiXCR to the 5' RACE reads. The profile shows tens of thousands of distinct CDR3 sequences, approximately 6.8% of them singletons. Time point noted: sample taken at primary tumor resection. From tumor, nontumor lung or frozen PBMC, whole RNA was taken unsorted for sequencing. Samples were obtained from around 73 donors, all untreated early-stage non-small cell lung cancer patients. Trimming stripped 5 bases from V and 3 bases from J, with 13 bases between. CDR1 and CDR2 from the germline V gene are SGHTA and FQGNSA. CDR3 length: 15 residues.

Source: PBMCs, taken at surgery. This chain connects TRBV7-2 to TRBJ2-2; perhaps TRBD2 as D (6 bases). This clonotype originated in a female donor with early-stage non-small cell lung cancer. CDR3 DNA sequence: TGTGCCAGCAGCCTTTCGCGGGGCTACACCGGGGAGCTGTTTTTT. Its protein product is CASSLSRGYTGELFF.